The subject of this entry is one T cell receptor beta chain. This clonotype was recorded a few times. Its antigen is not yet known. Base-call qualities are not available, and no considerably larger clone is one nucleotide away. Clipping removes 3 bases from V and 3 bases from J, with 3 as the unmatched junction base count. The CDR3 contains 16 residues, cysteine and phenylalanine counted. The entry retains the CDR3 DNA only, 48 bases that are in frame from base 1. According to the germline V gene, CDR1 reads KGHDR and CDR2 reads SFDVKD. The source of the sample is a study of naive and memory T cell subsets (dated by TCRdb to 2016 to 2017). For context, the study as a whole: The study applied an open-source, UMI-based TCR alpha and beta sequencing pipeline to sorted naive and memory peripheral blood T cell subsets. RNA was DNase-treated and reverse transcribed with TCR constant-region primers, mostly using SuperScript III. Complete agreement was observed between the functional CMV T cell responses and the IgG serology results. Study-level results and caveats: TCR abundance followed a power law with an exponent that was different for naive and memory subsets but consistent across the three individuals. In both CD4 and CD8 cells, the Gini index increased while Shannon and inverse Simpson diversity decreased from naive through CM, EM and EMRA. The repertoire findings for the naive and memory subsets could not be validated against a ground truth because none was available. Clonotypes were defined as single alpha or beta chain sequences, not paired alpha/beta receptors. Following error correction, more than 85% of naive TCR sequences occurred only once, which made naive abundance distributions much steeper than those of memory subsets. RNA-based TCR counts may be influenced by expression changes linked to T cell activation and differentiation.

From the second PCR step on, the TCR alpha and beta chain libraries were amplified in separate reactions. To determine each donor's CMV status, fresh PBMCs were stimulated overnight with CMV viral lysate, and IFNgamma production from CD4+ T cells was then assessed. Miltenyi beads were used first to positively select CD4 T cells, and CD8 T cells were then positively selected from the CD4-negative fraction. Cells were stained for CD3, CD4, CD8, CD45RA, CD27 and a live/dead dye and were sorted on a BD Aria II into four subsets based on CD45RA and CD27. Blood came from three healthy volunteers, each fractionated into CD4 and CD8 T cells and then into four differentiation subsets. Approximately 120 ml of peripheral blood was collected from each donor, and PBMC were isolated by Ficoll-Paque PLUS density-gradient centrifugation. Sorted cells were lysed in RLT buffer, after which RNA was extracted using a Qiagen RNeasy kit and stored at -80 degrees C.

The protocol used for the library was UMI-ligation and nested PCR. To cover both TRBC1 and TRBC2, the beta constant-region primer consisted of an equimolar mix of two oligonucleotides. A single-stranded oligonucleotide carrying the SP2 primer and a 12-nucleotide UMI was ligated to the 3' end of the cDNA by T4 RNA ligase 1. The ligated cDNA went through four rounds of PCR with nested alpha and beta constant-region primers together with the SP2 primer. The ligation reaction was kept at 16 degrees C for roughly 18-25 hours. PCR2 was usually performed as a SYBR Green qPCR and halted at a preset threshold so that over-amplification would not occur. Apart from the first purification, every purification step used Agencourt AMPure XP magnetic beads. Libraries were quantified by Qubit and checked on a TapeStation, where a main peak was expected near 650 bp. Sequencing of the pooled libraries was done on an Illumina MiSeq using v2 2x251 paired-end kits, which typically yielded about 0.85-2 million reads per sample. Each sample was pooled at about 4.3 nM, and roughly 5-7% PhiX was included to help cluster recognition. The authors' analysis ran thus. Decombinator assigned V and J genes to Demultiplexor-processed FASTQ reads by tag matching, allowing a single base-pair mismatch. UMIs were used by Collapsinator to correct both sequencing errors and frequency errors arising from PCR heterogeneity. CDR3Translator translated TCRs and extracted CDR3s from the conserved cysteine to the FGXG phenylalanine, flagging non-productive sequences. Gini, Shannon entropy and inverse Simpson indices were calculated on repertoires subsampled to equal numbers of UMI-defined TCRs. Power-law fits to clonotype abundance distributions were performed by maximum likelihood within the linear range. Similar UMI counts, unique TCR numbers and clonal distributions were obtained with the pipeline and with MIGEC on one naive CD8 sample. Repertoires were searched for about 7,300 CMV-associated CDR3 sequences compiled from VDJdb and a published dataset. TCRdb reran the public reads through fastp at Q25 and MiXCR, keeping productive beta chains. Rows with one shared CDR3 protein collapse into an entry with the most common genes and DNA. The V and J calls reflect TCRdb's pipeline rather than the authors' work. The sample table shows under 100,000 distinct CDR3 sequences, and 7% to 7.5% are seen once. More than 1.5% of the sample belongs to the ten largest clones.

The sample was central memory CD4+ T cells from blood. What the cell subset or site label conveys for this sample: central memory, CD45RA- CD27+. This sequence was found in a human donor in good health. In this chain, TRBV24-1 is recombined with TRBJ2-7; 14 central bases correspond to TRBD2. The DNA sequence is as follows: TGTGCCACCAGTGATGGGGGACTAGCGGGGGACTACGAGCAGTACTTC. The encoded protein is CATSDGGLAGDYEQYF.